Below, one TCR beta chain is given with its context. Its antigen is not identified. This CDR3 is 11 amino acids long. Trimming removed 8 bases from V and 2 bases from J, with 7 bases in between. CDR1 MNHEY and CDR2 SVGAGI come from the germline V gene. Produced via immunoSEQ multiplex PCR; TCRdb's table is partial and in-frame only. This table has over 150,000 clones, around 88% appearing once. The data belong to a study of T cell responses to AZD1222 COVID-19 vaccine. Notes on the study in general: Unmutated variant regions reportedly attract nearly half of all spike-specific TCRs. The peak T cell response came first, and repertoires were sampled only after it.

This chain uses TRBV6-5 with TRBJ2-7; D is perhaps TRBD1 or TRBD2 (5 bases each). The receptor was derived from an adult who received the AZD1222 COVID-19 vaccine. The material was peripheral blood, obtained 28 days after the second AZD1222 dose. CDR3 in DNA: TGTGCCAGCGGGGACCCCTACGAGCAGTACTTC. Translated, it gives CASGDPYEQYF.